The source of this TCR beta chain is a study of OX40 agonist ivuxolimab in advanced cancers. Study context: Enrollees could have had prior anti-PD-1, anti-PD-L1 or anti-CTLA-4 therapy, which over 35% had received. Partial responses occurred in three patients (one hepatocellular carcinoma, two cutaneous melanoma). The study's findings and limits: Among the lowest peripheral clonal expansion occurred in 0.1-3.0 mg/kg partial responders.

CDR1 and CDR2 (germline): SGHNT, YENEEA. This CDR3 is built from 15 residues. Between the trimmed V and J ends, which lost 2 bases and 7 bases, there was a span of 15 bases. Details on this clone: Its antigen is unidentified.

Here immunoSEQ multiplex PCR was the method, and the copy in TCRdb shows in-frame clones only, minus some. Of roughly 56,000 clones listed, approximately 84% are singletons. The TCR originated in an adult with an advanced solid tumor such as melanoma, head and neck, liver or kidney cancer. The rearrangement joins TRBV11-3 to TRBJ2-1, with D uncertain. Sequenced here: CD4+ or CD8+ T cells sorted from blood, sampled in a trial of the OX40 agonist ivuxolimab. The CDR3 sequence: CASSLNTDRPNEQFF. DNA of the CDR3: TGTGCCAGCAGCTTAAATACCGATCGCCCGAATGAGCAGTTCTTC. The whole variable domain, filled in from reference TRBV11-3 and TRBJ2-1, reads EAGVVQSPRYKIIEKKQPVAFWCNPISGHNTLYWYLQNLGQGPELLIRYENEEAVDDSQLPKDRFSAERLKGVDSTLKIQPAELGDSAVYLCASSLNTDRPNEQFFGPGTRLTVL.